Each of the 13 T cell receptor beta chains below was sequenced from the same sample in a study of blood T cells in healthy people across ages. With a J-beta primer mix and a sample-barcoded 5' primer, a second PCR ran roughly 6 to 12 cycles. MiXCR, applied by TCRdb to the 5' RACE reads, yields one record per CDR3 protein. The table has about 1.6 million distinct CDR3 sequences, around 36% seen once; the top ten hold about 11%. Sequenced material: blood. The receptors were gathered from a woman between 25 and 40 years old in good health.

The chain uses TRBV30 and TRBJ1-2; 10 bases fit TRBD1. The CDR3 totals 16 residues. Per germline, CDR1 GTSNPN and CDR2 SVGIG (reference sequence). The trim removed 2 bases at V and 4 bases at J, leaving 10 bases unmatched. The CDR3 bases are TGTGCCTGGAGTCGGACAGGGGGAGGATATCGCTATGGCTACACCTTC. Amino acid sequence: CAWSRTGGGYRYGYTF.

The V and J genes are TRBV5-1 and TRBJ2-5, with 7 positions matching TRBD1. Germline CDR1 reads SGHRS; CDR2 reads YFSETQ. The CDR3 is made up of 14 amino acids. After removal of 1 base from V and 9 bases from J, the junction contained 9 bases not matched to a gene. The CDR3 region is CASSLPGTETSQYF. The CDR3 DNA sequence: TGCGCCAGCAGCTTGCCCGGGACAGAAACATCCCAGTACTTC.

The chain recombines TRBV20-1 with TRBJ1-6, with D perhaps matching TRBD1 (5 bases). Germline V gene lookup returns CDR1 DFQATT and CDR2 SNEGSKA (reference sequence). The CDR3 is made up of 17 amino acids. Trimming shortened V by 4 bases and J by 2 bases, and 18 bases separated the two germline ends. The CDR3 region has the DNA TGCAGTGCTACACGATGGGGCAGGACGACCTATAATTCACCCCTCCACTTT. Translating gives CSATRWGRTTYNSPLHF.

The rearrangement links TRBV25-1 to TRBJ2-7; D gene uncertain. Germline CDR1 reads MGHDK; CDR2 reads SYGVNS. There are 13 residues in the CDR3. Trimming stripped 8 bases from V and 3 bases from J, with 14 bases between. The CDR3: CASGTDVGYEQYF. The CDR3 DNA sequence: TGTGCCAGCGGTACAGACGTTGGCTACGAGCAGTACTTC.

This clonotype came up a few times. V and J are TRBV6-6 and TRBJ2-5; unclear D gene. V was pared by 4 bases and J by 2 bases, with 8 bases between. Germline loops: CDR1 MNHNY, CDR2 SVGAGI (reference sequence). The CDR3 has 13 amino acids. In DNA, the CDR3 is TGTGCCAGCAGTTCACAACAGCAAGAGACCCAGTACTTC. As protein: CASSSQQQETQYF.

This clonotype was recorded a few times. V usage is TRBV5-1 and J usage is TRBJ2-4; the D gene could be TRBD1 or TRBD2 (5 bases each). The CDR3 is made up of 13 amino acids. Looked up from germline, CDR1 is SGHRS and CDR2 is YFSETQ. V was shortened by 0 bases and J by 11 bases, with 12 bases between the two germline ends. The CDR3 nucleotides are TGCGCCAGCAGCTTGGGCCGGGACGGGGTTCAGTACTTC. It encodes CASSLGRDGVQYF.

The rearrangement joins TRBV5-1 to TRBJ1-2; no definite D call. The germline V gene encodes CDR1 SGHRS and CDR2 YFSETQ. Trimming pared 1 base from V and 3 bases from J, leaving 13 bases between. The length of the CDR3 is 15 residues. CDR3 bases: TGCGCCAGCAGCTTGTTGGAGGGAACAGACTATGGCTACACCTTC. It codes for CASSLLEGTDYGYTF.

About this clonotype: This sequence may be a read error, since a much larger clone differs from it by one base. The chain employs TRBV6-1 and TRBJ1-2, with 10 bases that match TRBD1. CDR3 length: 13 amino acids. Germline V gene sequence: CDR1 MNHNS, CDR2 SASEGT. This CDR3 reads CASREGDRGGYTF. CDR3 DNA: TGTGCCAGCAGGGAAGGGGACAGGGGCGGCTACACCTTC.

This clonotype appeared many times. The chain couples TRBV2 to TRBJ2-3; D is perhaps TRBD1 (5 bases). V was shortened by 5 bases and J by 0 bases, with 12 bases between the two germline ends. CDR1 is SNHLY, CDR2 FYNNEI, per germline. The CDR3 is 15 residues long. This CDR3 reads CASSPQATSTDTQYF. CDR3 nucleotide sequence: TGTGCCAGCAGTCCACAGGCCACTAGCACAGATACGCAGTATTTT.

This chain connects TRBV4-2 to TRBJ2-3, with 13 nucleotides matching TRBD2. CDR3 length: 19 amino acids. Germline-derived CDR1 and CDR2 are LGHNA and YNFKEQ. Germline trimming cut 0 bases from V and 3 bases from J; bases unmatched to any gene: 9. In nucleotides, the CDR3 is TGTGCCAGCAGCCAAGACGGGACTAGCGGGGAGTGGGGGACAGATACGCAGTATTTT. It yields the protein CASSQDGTSGEWGTDTQYF.

This clonotype was seen only a few times. The chain carries TRBV7-2 and TRBJ2-3; D gene unclear. Per the germline V gene, CDR1 is SGHTA and CDR2 is FQGNSA. The V and J ends lost 2 bases and 6 bases respectively, with 3 bases between them. CDR3 length: 11 residues. The CDR3, as DNA: TGTGCCAGCAGCTTAATCGATACGCAGTATTTT. This translates into CASSLIDTQYF.

This clonotype was counted a few times. The rearrangement joins TRBV2 to TRBJ2-3; D gene uncertain. Trimming shortened V by 3 bases and J by 10 bases, and 5 bases separated the two germline ends. Germline values: CDR1 SNHLY, CDR2 FYNNEI. This CDR3 has 10 residues. The CDR3 sequence is CASSDYSQYF. CDR3 DNA: TGTGCCAGCAGTGACTACTCGCAGTATTTT.

This clonotype came up once. CDR3 sequence reads: CASSDRVGLTKDYGYTF. Written as DNA, the CDR3 is TGTGCCAGCAGTGATAGGGTAGGCCTCACCAAGGACTATGGCTACACCTTC. This chain links TRBV2 with TRBJ1-2; D gene uncertain. In germline, CDR1 is SNHLY, CDR2 FYNNEI. Trimming stripped 3 bases from V and 3 bases from J, with 20 bases between. The CDR3 spans 17 residues.